Following are 24 T cell receptor beta chains from one sample sequenced in a study of cytomegalovirus exposure and HLA in healthy donors. The PCR ran on 60 Vbeta and 13 Jbeta primers. Measured with immunoSEQ multiplex PCR; TCRdb has only the in-frame clones, and not every one. The repertoire has over 100,000 clones, roughly 80% of them found once; the top ten carry 22%. Sequencing was carried out using PBMCs. These receptors came from a man aged 25-45 years in good health and CMV-seropositive.

In its sample, this clone was seen a few times. The chain recombines TRBV28 with TRBJ2-7; weak D call: TRBD2 (6 bases). V shed 3 bases and J shed 0 bases, with 9 bases lying between them. The CDR3 spans 14 residues. CDR1 and CDR2 from the germline V gene are MDHEN and SYDVKM. CDR3 in DNA: TGTGCCAGCAGTTTTGGGGGGAACTCCTACGAGCAGTACTTC. Its protein product is CASSFGGNSYEQYF.

The chain has TRBV7-8 and TRBJ2-3; a weak D match, TRBD2 (5 bases). CDR1 SGHVS and CDR2 FQNEAQ come from the germline V gene. Trimming removed 5 bases at V and 2 bases at J, with 23 bases between. This CDR3 has 18 amino acids. The CDR3 bases are TGTGCCAGCAGCCCTATACCCCCTTGGGGAGCCCCCACAGATACGCAGTATTTT. Translating it yields CASSPIPPWGAPTDTQYF.

The chain is built from TRBV19 and TRBJ1-3, with unresolved D. The V and J ends lost 7 bases and 3 bases respectively, with 16 bases between them. Germline V CDR1 and CDR2: LNHDA, SQIVND (reference sequence). The CDR3 is 15 amino acids. The CDR3 sequence: CASTPRRRNGNTIYF. The DNA for the CDR3 is TGTGCCAGTACCCCTAGACGGAGAAATGGAAACACCATATATTTT.

The chain combines TRBV28 with TRBJ2-3; 12 bases line up with TRBD2. This CDR3 is built from 18 residues. Germline-derived CDR1 and CDR2 are MDHEN and SYDVKM. Unmatched junction bases numbered 12, after V lost 5 bases and J lost 3 bases. CDR3 coding DNA: TGTGCCAGCAGTCCGACATCCCTAGCGGGAGGGATTACAGATACGCAGTATTTT. Residues: CASSPTSLAGGITDTQYF.

The chain carries TRBV6-5 and TRBJ2-1; 11 positions agree with TRBD1. CDR3 length equals 14 residues. Germline lookup yields CDR1 MNHEY and CDR2 SVGAGI. J gave up 4 bases and V 6 bases, and 2 bases lay outside the gene matches. The CDR3 nucleotides read TGTGCCAGCAGAGGGACAGGGGGTTACAATGAGCAGTTCTTC. It codes for CASRGTGGYNEQFF.

J is TRBJ1-1 and V is TRBV2, with D maybe TRBD1 (5 bases). CDR1 and CDR2 (germline): SNHLY, FYNNEI. This CDR3 contains 14 residues. Trimming stripped 7 bases from V and 4 bases from J, with 16 bases between. The CDR3 bases are TGTGCCAGCATACCCTTTGGGGGAGGCACTGAAGCTTTCTTT. Its translation is CASIPFGGGTEAFF.

This clone has only a few counts. This sequence joins TRBV2 and TRBJ2-1; TRBD2 agrees at 7 bases. Germline CDR1 SNHLY, CDR2 FYNNEI. The CDR3 is 16 amino acids. J was trimmed by 5 bases and V by 6 bases; bases with no gene match: 13. CDR3 DNA sequence: TGTGCCAGCAGCGAATGGCGGGGGTGGGGCGACAATGAGCAGTTCTTC. Protein: CASSEWRGWGDNEQFF.

V and J are TRBV7-9 and TRBJ2-2, with TRBD1 identical over 11 bases. From germline, CDR1 is SEHNR and CDR2 FQNEAQ (reference sequence). CDR3 size: 15 residues. Trimming at V came to 5 bases and at J to 4 bases, leaving 3 bases not matched to a gene. The CDR3 nucleotides read TGTGCCAGCAGCCGGGGGACAGGGGGCACCGGGGAGCTGTTTTTT. The encoded protein is CASSRGTGGTGELFF.

This chain links TRBV5-1 with TRBJ2-7, with TRBD1 matching 9 bases. The CDR3 consists of 13 residues. Germline-derived CDR1 and CDR2 are SGHRS and YFSETQ. V trimming: 8 bases; J trimming: 3 bases; junction bases outside the gene matches: 6. The CDR3 DNA reads TGCGCCAGGCCCCGGGACAGGGACTACGAGCAGTACGTC. Translation: CARPRDRDYEQYV.

The chain joins TRBV5-1 to TRBJ1-4, with 7 bases fitting TRBD1. The junction had 3 bases not matched to a gene; V was cut back by 4 bases and J by 0 bases. Germline V gene sequence: CDR1 SGHRS, CDR2 YFSETQ. CDR3 size: 15 residues. This CDR3 reads CASSADRATNEKLFF. DNA of the CDR3: TGCGCCAGCAGCGCCGACAGGGCAACTAATGAAAAACTGTTTTTT.

This clone turned up a few times. This chain joins TRBV4-1 and TRBJ1-2; D possibly corresponds to TRBD1 (6 bases). Germline-derived CDR1 and CDR2 are MGHRA and YSYEKL. This CDR3 has 18 amino acids. Trimming left V 6 bases short and J 8 bases short, with 31 bases between. The CDR3: CASSPSAGGPTNLGGYTF. CDR3 bases: TGCGCCAGCAGTCCTTCTGCGGGGGGGCCCACAAATCTTGGCGGCTACACCTTC.

Only one count was recorded for this clone. This sequence joins TRBV6-1 and TRBJ2-4, with D unresolved. Per the germline V gene, CDR1 is MNHNS and CDR2 is SASEGT. Deletions cut 4 bases from V and 1 base from J, with 8 bases between. CDR3 length: 14 residues. CDR3 nucleotides: TGTGCCAGCAGTGTTTCCGGGGCCAAAAACATTCAGTACTTC. Amino acids: CASSVSGAKNIQYF.

The chain carries TRBV6-5 and TRBJ2-1; 7 bases are a match to TRBD1. Germline assignment: CDR1 MNHEY and CDR2 SVGAGI. The CDR3 length is 15 residues. V dropped 6 bases and J dropped 4; count of bases not matched to a gene: 9. This CDR3 is CASRTTGDGYNEQFF. CDR3 nucleotide sequence: TGTGCCAGCAGGACCACAGGGGATGGGTACAATGAGCAGTTCTTC.

The chain uses TRBV6-6 and TRBJ2-7; D gene ambiguous. The CDR3 is 14 residues long. The V end lost 0 bases, the J end lost 0 bases, and 6 bases lay between the germline ends. Germline V gene sequence: CDR1 MNHNY, CDR2 SVGAGI (reference sequence). CDR3: CASSYSRSSYEQYF. The CDR3, as DNA: TGTGCCAGCAGTTACTCAAGGAGCTCCTACGAGCAGTACTTC.

The chain employs TRBV7-2 and TRBJ2-2; 7 bases align to TRBD2. CDR1 and CDR2 from the germline V gene are SGHTA and FQGNSA. After removal of 7 bases from V and 5 bases from J, the junction contained 13 bases not matched to a gene. The CDR3 covers 16 residues. CDR3 loop: CASTPPSGGGTGELFF. The CDR3 bases are TGTGCCAGCACCCCCCCCTCGGGGGGAGGGACCGGGGAGCTGTTTTTT. The full variable domain, its missing parts supplied by reference TRBV7-2 and TRBJ2-2, is GAGVSQSPSNKVTEKGKDVELRCDPISGHTALYWYRQSLGQGLEFLIYFQGNSAPDKSGLPSDRFSAERTGGSVSTLTIQRTQQEDSAVYLCASTPPSGGGTGELFFGEGSRLTVL.

This chain links TRBV9 with TRBJ2-2; 11 bases line up with TRBD1. With 6 bases clipped from V and 6 bases from J, the junction kept 10 bases outside the gene matches. The CDR3 totals 16 residues. Germline CDR1 and CDR2: SGDLS and YYNGEE. The CDR3 DNA follows: TGTGCCAGCAACCCCTCCGGGACAGGGGGTGCCGGGGAGCTGTTTTTT. Amino acids: CASNPSGTGGAGELFF.

The V and J genes are TRBV6-5 and TRBJ1-2; possibly TRBD1 for D (6 bases). The CDR3 is 12 residues long. The V gene's germline CDR1 is MNHEY and CDR2 SVGAGI. The V gene lost 2 bases and the J gene lost 6 bases, with 7 bases spanning the gap. CDR3 nucleotides: TGTGCCAGCAGTTACGCAGGGGATGGCTACACCTTC. This gives the protein CASSYAGDGYTF.

This clone was seen a few times. The V call is TRBV7-2, the J call TRBJ2-7; the match to TRBD2 covers 12 bases. With V trimmed by 1 base and J by 4 bases, 5 bases remained unmatched. The CDR3 runs to 16 residues. The V gene's germline CDR1 is SGHTA and CDR2 FQGNSA. The CDR3 region is CASSLVFGTSGYEQYF. The CDR3 DNA sequence: TGTGCCAGCAGCTTAGTGTTCGGGACTAGCGGGTACGAGCAGTACTTC.

V gene TRBV7-8 combines with J gene TRBJ2-3; 11 bases are shared with TRBD2. V lost 4 bases, J lost 3 bases, and 6 bases stayed unmatched. Germline CDR1 is SGHVS and CDR2 is FQNEAQ. This CDR3 spans 16 amino acids. Here the CDR3 DNA reads TGTGCCAGCAGCTCCGCCGGGACTAGCGGAACAGATACGCAGTATTTT. Its protein product is CASSSAGTSGTDTQYF.

This chain connects TRBV5-6 to TRBJ2-7, with D unclear. Germline loops: CDR1 SGHDT, CDR2 YYEEEE. V gave up 0 bases and J gave up 3 bases, with 13 bases separating them. The CDR3 runs 15 residues. The CDR3 sequence is CASSLGDSDGYEQYF. CDR3 bases: TGTGCCAGCAGCTTGGGAGACTCCGACGGCTACGAGCAGTACTTC.

The chain combines TRBV28 with TRBJ1-1; perhaps TRBD1 as D (6 bases). The germline V gene has CDR1 MDHEN and CDR2 SYDVKM. The V end was cut by 4 bases, the J end by 0 bases, with 18 bases between. The CDR3 is 17 amino acids. The CDR3 loop is CASSSPPGRGMNTEAFF. The CDR3 bases are TGTGCCAGCAGTTCCCCTCCGGGAAGGGGGATGAACACTGAAGCTTTCTTT.

The chain joins TRBV2 to TRBJ1-6; no clear D gene. V was trimmed by 8 bases and J by 0 bases, leaving 11 bases between them. The V gene's germline CDR1 is SNHLY and CDR2 FYNNEI. There are 15 residues in the CDR3. CDR3 protein: CASAAPSSYNSPLHF. The CDR3 nucleotides are TGTGCCAGCGCGGCTCCGAGCTCCTATAATTCACCCCTCCACTTT.

The CDR3 loop is CASTKPTGTAGNTIYF. The CDR3 coding sequence is TGTGCCAGCACGAAACCAACCGGGACAGCTGGAAACACCATATATTTT. The chain has TRBV7-9 and TRBJ1-3; 7 nucleotides align to TRBD1. J gave up 2 bases and V 7 bases, and 11 bases lay outside the gene matches. CDR3 length: 16 amino acids. Germline V gene sequence: CDR1 SEHNR, CDR2 FQNEAQ (reference sequence).

The chain links TRBV11-2 to TRBJ1-1, with D possibly matching TRBD1 (6 bases). The V gene's germline CDR1 is SGHAT and CDR2 FQNNGV. The CDR3 contains 14 residues. V lost 1 base, J lost 4 bases, and 10 bases lay in between. CDR3 DNA sequence: TGTGCCAGCAGCTTAGGGGGGGGCCTCACTGAAGCTTTCTTT. Translating it yields CASSLGGGLTEAFF.